This TCR beta chain appears in the sequencing data of a study of siplizumab effects on memory and regulatory T cells. Study-wide findings and caveats: Proliferating Tregs from siplizumab cultures lacked functional confirmation of suppression. Siplizumab led to significantly less abundant alloreactive sequences that could be traced back to unstimulated CD4+ memory cells.

Worth noting for this clone: Its target is unknown.

Repertoires were generated with immunoSEQ multiplex PCR, while TCRdb's copy carries only in-frame clones and drops some. The top ten clones hold around 0.03% of a sample with 70,000 to 95,000 clones, roughly 96% of them seen once. Looked up from germline, CDR1 is SGHAT and CDR2 is FQNNGV. Trimming removed 2 bases from V and 6 bases from J, with 8 bases in between. The CDR3 contains 13 residues. The rearrangement uses TRBV11-2 and TRBJ1-5, with D unclear. This clonotype was obtained from a human donor in good health. The source material was naive CD4+ T cells sorted from blood. CDR3 loop: CASSLFEGQPQHF. For the CDR3, the DNA is TGTGCCAGCAGCTTATTTGAGGGTCAGCCCCAGCATTTT.